One and the same sample provided the 26 T cell receptor beta chains below, sequenced in a study of T cells in Graves' hyperthyroidism and ophthalmopathy. Authors of the study amplified TCR beta CDR3 regions from RNA transcripts. In the first-round RT-PCR of the TCR CDR3, the HTBI primer set was used. Using its own MiXCR run on the multiplex PCR reads, TCRdb lists one record per CDR3 protein. The table records some 600,000 distinct CDR3 sequences, approximately 15% of them present only once. Sequenced sample: blood. Source of these receptors: a woman in her twenties or thirties with Graves' hyperthyroidism that later progressed to Graves' ophthalmopathy.

At least ten counts were recorded for this clonotype. This chain uses TRBV15 with TRBJ1-5, with no clear D. Looked up from germline, CDR1 is LNHNV and CDR2 is YYDKDF (reference sequence). Trimming took 3 bases from V and 1 from J, leaving 10 bases between them. This CDR3 spans 15 amino acids. In DNA form, the CDR3 reads TGTGCCACCAGCAGTAGTATTGGGAGCAATCAGCCCCAGCATTTT. Protein sequence: CATSSSIGSNQPQHF.

This clonotype was picked up a small number of times. The V gene is TRBV25-1, the J gene TRBJ2-3; D is uncertain. The CDR3 covers 12 residues. V was cut by 8 bases and J by 3 bases, with 9 bases left in between. Germline CDR1 and CDR2: MGHDK and SYGVNS. CDR3 residues: CASGGLTDTQYF. CDR3 in DNA: TGTGCCAGCGGTGGTTTGACAGATACGCAGTATTTT.

This clonotype was seen only a few times. The gene calls are TRBV6-1 and TRBJ1-2; D possibly corresponds to TRBD1 (5 bases). V was pared by 5 bases and J by 0 bases, with 13 bases between. Germline loops: CDR1 MNHNS, CDR2 SASEGT. The CDR3 is 15 residues long. CDR3 coding DNA: TGTGCCAGCAGTCCCGGTTTAGGGGCTAACTATGGCTACACCTTC. Residues: CASSPGLGANYGYTF.

The rearrangement links TRBV12-3 or TRBV12-4 to TRBJ2-1, with a possible D match to TRBD1 (5 bases). This CDR3 has 12 residues. V lost 8 bases, J lost 4 bases, and 9 bases lay in between. The CDR3 here is CASAGLYNEQFF. The CDR3 bases are TGTGCCAGCGCAGGGCTTTACAATGAGCAGTTCTTC.

The sample holds many counts of this clonotype. The V call is TRBV6-1, the J call TRBJ1-6, with unresolved D. Looked up from germline, CDR1 is MNHNS and CDR2 is SASEGT. The V end lost 0 bases, the J end lost 10 bases, and 7 bases lay between the germline ends. The CDR3 has 13 amino acids. The chain's CDR3 is CASSEASISPLHF. CDR3 DNA: TGTGCCAGCAGTGAAGCTTCGATCTCACCCCTCCACTTT.

This clonotype was counted many times. Here the CDR3 DNA reads TGTGCCAGCAGCGCGTATGACACTGAAGCTTTCTTT. Residues: CASSAYDTEAFF. J is TRBJ1-1 and V is TRBV13; D remains ambiguous. Trimming stripped 5 bases from V and 3 bases from J, with 7 bases between. This CDR3 comprises 12 residues. Per the germline V gene, CDR1 is PRHDT and CDR2 is FYEKMQ (reference sequence). Looking up the rest from reference TRBV13 and TRBJ1-1 gives the full variable domain: AAGVIQSPRHLIKEKRETATLKCYPIPRHDTVYWYQQGPGQDPQFLISFYEKMQSDKGSIPDRFSAQQFSDYHSELNMSSLELGDSALYFCASSAYDTEAFFGQGTRLTVV.

This clonotype was seen at least ten times. The rearrangement uses TRBV7-8 and TRBJ1-1; D is ambiguous. Per germline, CDR1 SGHVS and CDR2 FQNEAQ. Deletions cut 1 base from V and 0 bases from J, with 12 bases between. CDR3 length: 16 amino acids. The CDR3 DNA follows: TGTGCCAGCAGCTTAGAGTCTGGGATCATGAACACTGAAGCTTTCTTT. As protein: CASSLESGIMNTEAFF.

Regarding this clonotype: Given a much more abundant clone one base away, this may be a read error. In nucleotides, the CDR3 is TGTGCCAGCAGCCCACAGGGGGGTTATGAAAAACTGTTTTTT. This codes for CASSPQGGYEKLFF. This chain uses TRBV6-2 or TRBV6-3 with TRBJ1-4, with 8 positions matching TRBD1. The germline V gene has CDR1 MNHEY and CDR2 SVGEGT. The CDR3 consists of 14 residues. V shed 6 bases and J 6 bases; nucleotides not matched to a gene: 6.

This clonotype has ten or more counts. V is TRBV6-1 and J is TRBJ1-5; 10 nucleotides agree with TRBD1. The CDR3 covers 15 residues. Trimming removed 6 bases from V and 4 bases from J; junction bases left unmatched: 6. CDR1 and CDR2 (germline): MNHNS, SASEGT. CDR3 nucleotides: TGTGCCAGCAGAACCGGGACAGGGGCGAATCAGCCCCAGCATTTT. This codes for CASRTGTGANQPQHF.

This clonotype was picked up many times. The chain recombines TRBV7-8 with TRBJ2-5, with a possible D match to TRBD2 (5 bases). Germline CDR1 SGHVS, CDR2 FQNEAQ. The CDR3 has 17 amino acids. Trimming took off 2 bases at V and 0 bases at J, with 16 bases between the two ends. The CDR3, as DNA: TGTGCCAGCAGCTTATATCCCCCAGCGGAGTACCAAGAGACCCAGTACTTC. Protein: CASSLYPPAEYQETQYF.

Many counts were recorded for this clonotype. The rearrangement uses TRBV3-1 and TRBJ1-6; 10 bases agree with TRBD1. Trimming cost V 4 bases and J 6 bases; bases outside gene matches: 0. Germline CDR1 LGHDT, CDR2 YNNKEL (reference sequence). The CDR3 is 14 amino acids. CDR3 coding DNA: TGTGCCAGCAGCCGACAGGGGGCTAATTCACCCCTCCACTTT. It translates to CASSRQGANSPLHF.

This clonotype was detected only once. The gene calls are TRBV4-3 and TRBJ1-2, with D possibly matching TRBD1 (5 bases). CDR1 is LGHNA, CDR2 YSLEER, per germline. The germline V and J ends were trimmed by 4 bases and 10 bases, with 22 bases remaining between them. This CDR3 comprises 15 residues. The DNA of the CDR3 is TGCGCCAGCAGCCCAGGTCGGGGCCTCTCTAAATTCTACACCTTC. This translates into CASSPGRGLSKFYTF.

This clonotype has only a few counts. V is TRBV7-9 and J is TRBJ1-3; D is possibly TRBD1 (5 bases). The V gene's germline CDR1 is SEHNR and CDR2 FQNEAQ (reference sequence). V was shortened by 1 base and J by 4 bases, with 17 bases between the two germline ends. This CDR3 has 17 residues. The CDR3 DNA reads TGTGCCAGCAGCTTAGGATTTCAGGGCCGCTACGGAAACACCATATATTTT. Translation gives CASSLGFQGRYGNTIYF.

This rearrangement joins TRBV27 to TRBJ2-1; no clear D gene. From germline, CDR1 is MNHEY and CDR2 SMNVEV (reference sequence). V dropped 6 bases and J dropped 5 bases, with 17 bases sitting between them. This CDR3 region has 15 residues. The CDR3 sequence: CASRGTSRGHNEQFF. DNA for the CDR3: TGTGCCAGCAGGGGAACATCCAGAGGCCACAATGAGCAGTTCTTC.

This clonotype has a count of ten or more. The chain joins TRBV12-3 or TRBV12-4 to TRBJ2-7; D is unclear. The CDR3 sequence is 14 residues long. V was trimmed by 2 bases and J by 3 bases, leaving 11 bases between them. The CDR3 loop reads CASSLYGTDYEQYF. The CDR3 DNA follows: TGTGCCAGCAGTTTATACGGCACGGACTACGAGCAGTACTTC.

This clonotype was counted only a few times. The chain couples TRBV11-3 to TRBJ2-6; D remains unclear. The CDR3 is made up of 13 amino acids. Germline CDR1 SGHNT, CDR2 YENEEA. Deletions cut 4 bases from V and 9 bases from J, with 10 bases between. Here the CDR3 reads CASSSAMFNVLTF. The CDR3 region has the DNA TGTGCCAGCAGCTCCGCGATGTTCAACGTCCTGACTTTC.

The table lists this clonotype with many counts. V usage is TRBV18 and J usage is TRBJ2-7; tentatively, D is TRBD1 (6 bases). Trimming removed 6 bases from V and 6 bases from J, with 18 bases in between. Germline CDR1 reads KGHSH; CDR2 reads LQKENI. This CDR3 region has 14 residues. CDR3 bases: TGTGCCAGCTCGACAGGAGTACAGGGAGCCGAGCAGTACTTC. The encoded protein is CASSTGVQGAEQYF.

This chain uses TRBV27 with TRBJ1-5; possibly TRBD1 for D (6 bases). The CDR3 has 19 residues. V was cut by 4 bases and J by 3 bases, with 25 bases left in between. Per the germline V gene, CDR1 is MNHEY and CDR2 is SMNVEV (reference sequence). CDR3: CASSSRGGGGLSNNQPQHF. In DNA form, the CDR3 reads TGTGCCAGCAGTTCCCGGGGAGGGGGGGGTTTGTCTAACAATCAGCCCCAGCATTTT.

The chain couples TRBV29-1 to TRBJ2-1, with D unclear. The germline CDR1 and CDR2 sequences are SQVTM and ANQGSEA. The V gene lost 6 bases and the J gene lost 4 bases, with 16 bases spanning the gap. The CDR3 is 14 residues long. CDR3 sequence reads: CSVLDPPGYNEQFF. The CDR3 DNA reads TGCAGCGTCCTGGACCCCCCAGGTTACAATGAGCAGTTCTTC.

The sample holds a few counts of this clonotype. V gene TRBV4-1 combines with J gene TRBJ1-1; D perhaps matches TRBD1 (5 bases). The CDR3 covers 15 residues. Trimming removed 4 bases at V and 0 bases at J, with 12 bases between. CDR1 is MGHRA and CDR2 is YSYEKL in the germline V gene. The CDR3 DNA is TGCGCCAGCAGCCCAAGTCAGGGCCTGAACACTGAAGCTTTCTTT. This codes for CASSPSQGLNTEAFF.

This clonotype came up many times. V and J are TRBV7-9 and TRBJ1-4; D might be TRBD1 (5 bases). Trimming took off 5 bases at V and 4 bases at J, with 14 bases between the two ends. The CDR3 runs 15 residues. Germline V gene data show CDR1 as SEHNR and CDR2 as FQNEAQ (reference sequence). CDR3 sequence reads: CASSPTGQSNEKLFF. As DNA, the CDR3 is TGTGCCAGCAGCCCTACGGGGCAGAGTAATGAAAAACTGTTTTTT.

In this sample, this clonotype turned up many times. The CDR3 nucleotides are TGTGCCAGCAGTCCGGGTAGCGGGAGTTACAATGAGCAGTTCTTC. It codes for CASSPGSGSYNEQFF. The chain joins TRBV12-3 or TRBV12-4 to TRBJ2-1; TRBD2 agrees at 9 bases. Trimming took 5 bases from V and 4 from J; bases not matched to a gene: 6. This CDR3 comprises 15 residues.

This clonotype was seen repeatedly, ten times or more. The gene calls are TRBV2 and TRBJ1-2; no clear D gene. The CDR3 consists of 13 residues. With 3 bases removed from V and 0 bases from J, the gap between germline ends came to 5 bases. CDR1 SNHLY and CDR2 FYNNEI come from the germline V gene. The CDR3 region has the DNA TGTGCCAGCAGTGACAGAGCTAACTATGGCTACACCTTC. It encodes CASSDRANYGYTF.

This clonotype was found a few times. Sequence at one end of the junction differs from germline and may be a read error. The chain employs TRBV18 and TRBJ2-3; D is perhaps TRBD1 or TRBD2 (5 bases each). This CDR3 comprises 16 residues. In germline, CDR1 is KGHSH, CDR2 LQKENI. This CDR3 is CASSSPGTPDTDTQYF. The CDR3 DNA reads as TGTGCCAGCTCATCACCCGGGACCCCGGACACAGATACGCAGTATTTT.

This clonotype has ten or more counts. The V call is TRBV7-6, the J call TRBJ2-1, with unresolved D. CDR3 length equals 16 residues. Per germline, CDR1 SGHVS and CDR2 FNYEAQ. Trimming shortened V by 3 bases and J by 0 bases, and 12 bases separated the two germline ends. The CDR3 reads CASSLPAPSSYNEQFF. DNA for the CDR3: TGTGCCAGCAGCTTGCCCGCGCCTAGCTCCTACAATGAGCAGTTCTTC.

The sample holds many counts of this clonotype. The V gene is TRBV28, the J gene TRBJ1-1, with D uncertain. Germline CDR1 MDHEN, CDR2 SYDVKM. V was cut by 7 bases and J by 6 bases, with 21 bases left in between. The CDR3 is 15 residues long. CDR3 coding DNA: TGTGCCAGCACCATCTCTCGTCCCTCCCACGCTGAAGCTTTCTTT. This sequence encodes CASTISRPSHAEAFF.